This T cell receptor (beta chain) was recovered during a study of CD8 T cells in Susac syndrome. Trimming shortened V by 0 bases and J by 9 bases, and 15 bases separated the two germline ends. Germline CDR1 LGHDT, CDR2 YNNKEL (reference sequence). This CDR3 has 15 amino acids. Study observations and caveats: It was acknowledged by the study that relatively few individuals were included in its TCR sequencing and HLA analysis.

A word on this clonotype: Its antigen remains unidentified.

RNA amounts of roughly 0.5 to 1 ug underwent reverse transcription with random hexamers. With immunoSEQ multiplex PCR, TCR beta CDR3 was amplified across 54 Vbeta and 13 Jbeta. TCRdb independently ran MiXCR on the immunoSEQ multiplex PCR reads; one entry per CDR3 protein. The sample holds more than 70,000 distinct CDR3 sequences, roughly 91% seen once. TCR beta was sequenced from blood CD8+ and CD4+ T cells. Negative isolation was used for CD8+ and CD4+ T cells, and FACS enrichment was applied to TEMRA cells. V and J are TRBV3-1 and TRBJ2-1; TRBD2 might be the D (5 bases). The clonotype was recovered from a human donor with multiple sclerosis. Sequenced: CD8+ T cells from PBMCs. Here the CDR3 reads CASSQDRTEGIEQFF. The CDR3 DNA is TGTGCCAGCAGCCAAGATCGGACTGAGGGTATTGAGCAGTTCTTC.